Shown below are 8 T cell receptor beta chains from a single sample sequenced in a study of blood T cell repertoires in COVID-19. The repertoire was sequenced with immunoSEQ multiplex PCR; TCRdb's copy has only in-frame clones and lacks some. Of about 210,000 clones in the sample, about 89% were seen once. The sample was peripheral blood. The source of these receptors is a woman between 40 and 55 years old with acute or convalescent COVID-19.

Only one count was recorded for this clone. The chain couples TRBV2 to TRBJ1-2; D may be TRBD1 (6 bases). This CDR3 has 15 amino acids. Germline V CDR1 and CDR2: SNHLY, FYNNEI. The V end was cut by 7 bases, the J end by 2 bases, with 17 bases between. Here the CDR3 DNA reads TGTGCCAGCACAACCGTGACAGGACCCAACTATGGCTACACCTTC. Residues: CASTTVTGPNYGYTF.

The J gene is TRBJ1-6, the V gene TRBV30, with a tentative D call TRBD1 (5 bases). The CDR3 contains 17 residues. Germline CDR1 GTSNPN, CDR2 SVGIG (reference sequence). V lost 7 bases and J lost 6, with 25 bases in between. The CDR3 sequence is CAYVQLAGGEFNSPLHF. CDR3 sequence (DNA): TGTGCCTACGTTCAACTCGCCGGGGGGGAATTTAATTCACCCCTCCACTTT.

This clone has only one observation. The genes are TRBV30 and TRBJ1-2; D may be TRBD1 (6 bases). V lost 2 bases and J lost 1, with 11 bases in between. In germline, CDR1 is GTSNPN, CDR2 SVGIG (reference sequence). This CDR3 is 14 amino acids long. The CDR3 DNA is TGTGCCTGGAGTCCACGCAGGGGTAACTATGGCTACACCTTC. It translates to CAWSPRRGNYGYTF.

The CDR3 nucleotides read TGCGCCAGCAGCCAAGAGAGGGGGCGAGAGACCCAGTACTTC. Protein: CASSQERGRETQYF. The chain couples TRBV4-1 to TRBJ2-5, with TRBD1 identical over 7 bases. Trimming cost V 0 bases and J 4 bases; bases outside gene matches: 2. The germline V gene encodes CDR1 MGHRA and CDR2 YSYEKL. This CDR3 has 14 residues.

This clone was seen a handful of times. CDR3 sequence: CASSIDRGRGYTF. CDR3 nucleotide sequence: TGTGCCAGTAGTATCGACAGGGGTCGCGGCTACACCTTC. This rearrangement joins TRBV19 to TRBJ1-2, with TRBD1 matching over 8 bases. The CDR3 has 13 amino acids. Germline CDR1 reads LNHDA; CDR2 reads SQIVND (reference sequence). Trimming at V came to 3 bases and at J to 8 bases, leaving 5 bases not matched to a gene.

The chain has TRBV25-1 and TRBJ1-1, with a weak D call TRBD1 (6 bases). In germline, CDR1 is MGHDK, CDR2 SYGVNS. V was pared by 3 bases and J by 2 bases, with 10 bases between. This CDR3 is 14 amino acids long. The CDR3 reads CASSDRTANTEAFF. The CDR3 coding sequence is TGTGCCAGCAGTGATCGGACAGCTAACACTGAAGCTTTCTTT.

The J gene is TRBJ1-1, the V gene TRBV4-1; D remains unclear. Trimming shortened V by 4 bases and J by 1 base, and 16 bases separated the two germline ends. Germline V gives CDR1 MGHRA, CDR2 YSYEKL. The CDR3 has 16 residues. The chain's CDR3 is CASSRHVLVGNTEAFF. CDR3 coding DNA: TGCGCCAGCAGCCGTCACGTTCTGGTCGGGAACACTGAAGCTTTCTTT.

J is TRBJ2-3 and V is TRBV4-1, with D tentatively TRBD2 (7 bases). Germline assignment: CDR1 MGHRA and CDR2 YSYEKL. Trimming pared 0 bases from V and 3 bases from J, leaving 13 bases between. This CDR3 has 16 amino acids. CDR3 residues: CASSQDGGGGTDTQYF. The CDR3 coding sequence is TGCGCCAGCAGCCAAGATGGGGGGGGCGGTACAGATACGCAGTATTTT.